The clone carrying this T cell receptor (beta chain) turned up a few times. The data belong to a study of T cells in Graves' hyperthyroidism and ophthalmopathy. TCR beta CDR3 regions were amplified from RNA transcripts. The primer set for the first-round RT-PCR of the TCR CDR3 was HTBI. TCRdb re-called the multiplex PCR reads through MiXCR, storing one row per CDR3 protein. This table holds under 350,000 distinct CDR3 sequences, approximately 15% found once. Trimming removed 0 bases at V and 4 bases at J, with 12 bases between. The CDR3 is 15 residues long. Germline V gives CDR1 LNHNV, CDR2 YYDKDF (reference sequence).

The sequence derives from a woman aged 60-75 years with Graves' ophthalmopathy. The sequenced sample consisted of blood. The J gene is TRBJ1-1, the V gene TRBV15; D may be TRBD1 (5 bases). For the CDR3, the DNA is TGTGCCACCAGCAGAGATCTAGGGGCGGCCACTGAAGCTTTCTTT. Translated: CATSRDLGAATEAFF.